The 15 T cell receptor beta chains listed next were all sequenced from one sample in a study of blood T cell repertoires in COVID-19. TCRdb's table, derived via immunoSEQ multiplex PCR, lists solely in-frame clones and lacks some. Found here are more than 85,000 clones, 70% to 85% of them singletons; the top ten hold about 18%. Sample: peripheral blood. Receptors were obtained from a woman aged 60 to 75 with acute or convalescent COVID-19.

The rearrangement links TRBV29-1 to TRBJ2-3, with unresolved D. V lost 2 bases to trimming and J lost 4 bases, with 7 bases between them. Germline V gene sequence: CDR1 SQVTM, CDR2 ANQGSEA. The CDR3 length is 12 residues. For the CDR3, the DNA is TGCAGCGTTGAATTGGCAGCAGATACGCAGTATTTT. Amino acid sequence: CSVELAADTQYF.

This clone was observed a single time. The chain links TRBV2 to TRBJ2-5; 7 bases line up with TRBD1. The germline gives CDR1 SNHLY, CDR2 FYNNEI. Trimming took 6 bases from V and 2 from J; bases not matched to a gene: 3. CDR3 length equals 13 residues. The CDR3 DNA is TGTGCCAGCAGGGGGGACAGTCAAGAGACCCAGTACTTC. It encodes CASRGDSQETQYF.

The genes are TRBV2 and TRBJ1-2; no firm D call. The V end lost 7 bases, the J end lost 2 bases, and 14 bases lay between the germline ends. Germline V gene data show CDR1 as SNHLY and CDR2 as FYNNEI. CDR3 length equals 14 residues. As DNA, the CDR3 is TGTGCCAGCATTAAAGACTCACCAAACTATGGCTACACCTTC. Translated, it gives CASIKDSPNYGYTF.

The sample holds a few counts of this clone. V usage is TRBV18 and J usage is TRBJ1-6; TRBD1 might be the D (5 bases). This CDR3 is built from 14 residues. Germline-derived CDR1 and CDR2 are KGHSH and LQKENI. V was cut by 3 bases and J by 8 bases, with 11 bases left in between. The CDR3 loop reads CASSPQGTHSPLHF. In nucleotides, the CDR3 is TGTGCCAGCTCACCCCAGGGAACCCATTCACCCCTCCACTTT.

This chain joins TRBV6-8 and TRBJ2-7, with TRBD1 as a possible D gene (5 bases). CDR1 and CDR2 from the germline V gene are MNHGY and SAAAGT. The V gene lost 4 bases and the J gene lost 13 bases, with 14 bases spanning the gap. The CDR3 sequence is 11 residues long. This CDR3 reads CASSSWTSSYF. CDR3 in DNA: TGTGCCAGCAGTTCCTGGACATCCAGCTACTTC.

This clone was counted only a few times. The rearrangement uses TRBV11-3 and TRBJ2-3; TRBD2 might be the D (5 bases). The germline V gene encodes CDR1 SGHNT and CDR2 YENEEA. V lost 1 base to trimming and J lost 2 bases, with 10 bases between them. The CDR3 covers 15 residues. CDR3 in amino acids: CASSLAGISTDTQYF. In nucleotides, the CDR3 is TGTGCCAGCAGCTTAGCGGGGATATCCACAGATACGCAGTATTTT.

The chain combines TRBV9 with TRBJ1-5; D not resolved. This CDR3 comprises 15 residues. The V gene lost 4 bases and the J gene lost 0 bases, with 11 bases spanning the gap. Germline V gene data show CDR1 as SGDLS and CDR2 as YYNGEE. This chain's CDR3 is CASSPGVYSNQPQHF. The CDR3 DNA follows: TGTGCCAGCAGCCCCGGGGTTTATAGCAATCAGCCCCAGCATTTT.

This chain links TRBV7-9 with TRBJ1-1; 11 bases match TRBD1. CDR1 and CDR2 from the germline V gene are SEHNR and FQNEAQ (reference sequence). Losses at the gene ends were 5 bases for V and 5 bases for J; bases not matched to a gene: 10. This CDR3 comprises 16 residues. CDR3 coding DNA: TGTGCCAGCAGCCGAAGGACAGGGGGCGCAAATACTGAAGCTTTCTTT. This translates into CASSRRTGGANTEAFF.

J is TRBJ1-2 and V is TRBV3-1 (or the pseudogene TRBV3-2); a weak D match, TRBD1 (6 bases). Germline CDR1 LGHDT, CDR2 YNNKEL (reference sequence). The CDR3 spans 15 residues. Trimming removed 0 bases from V and 8 bases from J, with 16 bases in between. The CDR3 coding sequence is TGTGCCAGCAGCCAAGATGGGGGCAGCTTAGGGGGCTACACCTTC. Protein sequence: CASSQDGGSLGGYTF.

In DNA, the CDR3 is TGTGCCAGCAGTCAACTGACGACAGGGGGTTCTGGAAACACCATATATTTT. Translated, it gives CASSQLTTGGSGNTIYF. The J gene is TRBJ1-3, the V gene TRBV2; 9 nucleotides match TRBD1. The CDR3 is made up of 17 amino acids. V shed 5 bases, J shed 1 base, and the junction held 9 bases outside the gene matches. CDR1 SNHLY and CDR2 FYNNEI come from the germline V gene.

V is TRBV3-1 (or the pseudogene TRBV3-2) and J is TRBJ1-4; D gene uncertain. Germline loops: CDR1 LGHDT, CDR2 YNNKEL (reference sequence). Trimming left V 2 bases short and J 5 bases short, with 9 bases between. The CDR3 runs 14 residues. The CDR3 DNA follows: TGTGCCAGCAGCCAACGCAGATTCAATGAAAAACTGTTTTTT. Translated: CASSQRRFNEKLFF.

The rearrangement uses TRBV18 and TRBJ2-1; unclear D gene. This CDR3 spans 14 amino acids. CDR1 and CDR2 from the germline V gene are KGHSH and LQKENI. V gave up 5 bases and J gave up 8 bases, with 16 bases separating them. The CDR3 sequence: CASSSGPNSYEQFF. The CDR3 DNA follows: TGTGCCAGCTCATCGGGTCCTAATAGCTATGAGCAGTTCTTC.

The chain combines TRBV5-5 with TRBJ2-1, with D possibly TRBD2 on 5 matching bases. CDR1 is SGHKS, CDR2 YYEKEE, per germline (reference sequence). The ends were cut back, 5 bases at V and 8 bases at J, with 17 bases in the middle. The CDR3 spans 14 residues. The DNA of the CDR3 is TGTGCCAGCAGAAAGGTAATGGGAGAATATGAGCAGTTCTTC. It is translated as CASRKVMGEYEQFF.

The chain carries TRBV29-1 and TRBJ1-2, with 8 bases that match TRBD1. This CDR3 region has 14 residues. In germline, CDR1 is SQVTM, CDR2 ANQGSEA. With V trimmed by 4 bases and J by 4 bases, 8 bases remained unmatched. CDR3 residues: CSVGVQGVSYGYTF. Here the CDR3 DNA reads TGCAGCGTTGGGGTACAGGGGGTCAGCTATGGCTACACCTTC.

The chain couples TRBV7-9 to TRBJ1-6, with unresolved D. CDR1 is SEHNR and CDR2 is FQNEAQ in the germline V gene (reference sequence). V lost 5 bases, J lost 10 bases, and 15 bases lay in between. CDR3 length: 14 residues. The CDR3 sequence is CASSEARVGSPLHF. CDR3 DNA sequence: TGTGCCAGCAGCGAGGCCCGAGTCGGGTCACCCCTCCACTTT.